Following are 18 T cell receptor beta chains from one sample sequenced in a study of Ad26.COV2.S vaccination and SARS-CoV-2 variants. Treatment here: approximately 18 received Ad26.COV2.S at low or high dose, single or two shots; roughly five received placebo; per-sample allocation not given. Vaccine and placebo recipients were sampled on day 63 after the first injection. TCRdb keeps only in-frame clones here, not all; method: immunoSEQ multiplex PCR. The sample records 350,000 to 450,000 clones, roughly 90% being singletons. Specimen: peripheral blood, collected in a trial of Ad26.COV2.S vaccine versus placebo. These receptors were taken from a person between 18 and 59 years old who received the Ad26.COV2.S COVID-19 vaccine or a placebo.

This chain connects TRBV4-3 to TRBJ2-2; no clear D. CDR3 size: 15 residues. Germline assignment: CDR1 LGHNA and CDR2 YSLEER. V was cut by 3 bases and J by 6 bases, with 14 bases left in between. CDR3 loop: CASSQDDNESGELFF. CDR3 bases: TGCGCCAGCAGCCAGGATGACAACGAGTCCGGGGAGCTGTTTTTT.

The V gene is TRBV9, the J gene TRBJ1-3; D is uncertain. Trimming cost V 0 bases and J 6 bases, with 13 bases left between them. Germline V CDR1 and CDR2: SGDLS, YYNGEE. CDR3 length equals 15 residues. CDR3 protein: CASSVATVGVNTIYF. The CDR3 nucleotides are TGTGCCAGCAGCGTAGCAACAGTTGGGGTAAACACCATATATTTT.

In DNA, the CDR3 is TGTGCCAGTAGTACCTACAGGGCTGGGAACACTGAAGCTTTCTTT. As protein: CASSTYRAGNTEAFF. V is TRBV19 and J is TRBJ1-1; D possibly corresponds to TRBD1 (6 bases). The CDR3 consists of 15 residues. The V end lost 4 bases, the J end lost 1 base, and 13 bases lay between the germline ends. Germline V lookup: CDR1 LNHDA, CDR2 SQIVND (reference sequence).

This chain links TRBV14 with TRBJ2-7, with no clear D. Deletions cut 1 base from V and 3 bases from J, with 13 bases between. The germline CDR1 and CDR2 sequences are SGHDN and FVKESK. CDR3 length: 15 amino acids. The DNA for the CDR3 is TGTGCCAGCAGCCAAGCGTATGTGGGCTACTACGAGCAGTACTTC. Amino acids: CASSQAYVGYYEQYF.

CDR3 DNA sequence: TGTGCCAGCAGGGGGACCGCTTCCTACGAGCAGTACTTC. It specifies CASRGTASYEQYF. This chain links TRBV27 with TRBJ2-7; D is possibly TRBD1 or TRBD2 (5 bases each). CDR1 and CDR2 from the germline V gene are MNHEY and SMNVEV (reference sequence). This CDR3 spans 13 amino acids. The V and J ends lost 6 bases and 1 base respectively, with 10 bases between them.

The rearrangement uses TRBV11-2 and TRBJ1-3; no firm D call. Germline V gene lookup returns CDR1 SGHAT and CDR2 FQNNGV. The length of the CDR3 is 11 residues. Trimming took off 6 bases at V and 8 bases at J, with 8 bases between the two ends. The CDR3 loop reads CASSSAYTIYF. CDR3 DNA sequence: TGTGCCAGCAGTTCGGCATACACCATATATTTT.

CDR3 in DNA: TGTGCCAGCAGTTTATGGGGCGACAGGGCCGAATATAGCAATCAGCCCCAGCATTTT. This gives the protein CASSLWGDRAEYSNQPQHF. The chain uses TRBV28 and TRBJ1-5; 7 nucleotides agree with TRBD1. V was clipped by 0 bases and J by 0 bases; unmatched bases: 11. This CDR3 has 19 residues. The germline gives CDR1 MDHEN, CDR2 SYDVKM.

This rearrangement joins TRBV5-4 to TRBJ2-3; 8 bases match TRBD2. This CDR3 is built from 18 residues. Germline V CDR1 and CDR2: SGHNT, YYREEE (reference sequence). Losses at the gene ends were 1 base for V and 4 bases for J; bases not matched to a gene: 14. This chain's CDR3 is CASSLRPSGAGGPDTQYF. The CDR3 bases are TGTGCCAGCAGCTTGCGGCCATCTGGGGCGGGGGGCCCAGATACGCAGTATTTT.

J is TRBJ2-7 and V is TRBV24-1; no clear D gene. The CDR3 has 13 amino acids. V lost 2 bases, J lost 0 bases, and 4 bases lay in between. In germline, CDR1 is KGHDR, CDR2 SFDVKD. The DNA for the CDR3 is TGTGCCACCAGTGATTCAGGCTCCTACGAGCAGTACTTC. Protein: CATSDSGSYEQYF.

The sample holds one count of this clone. This rearrangement joins TRBV13 to TRBJ1-2; 10 bases fit TRBD1. Trimming removed 5 bases from V and 5 bases from J; junction bases left unmatched: 8. Germline assignment: CDR1 PRHDT and CDR2 FYEKMQ (reference sequence). The CDR3 totals 15 residues. The chain's CDR3 is CASSPRDRGYYGYTF. As DNA, the CDR3 is TGTGCCAGCAGCCCCCGGGACAGGGGATATTATGGCTACACCTTC.

The chain carries TRBV7-2 and TRBJ1-6, with a possible D match to TRBD1 (6 bases). Trimming stripped 7 bases from V and 10 bases from J, with 17 bases between. The V gene's germline CDR1 is SGHTA and CDR2 FQGNSA. CDR3 length: 14 residues. CDR3 in DNA: TGTGCCAGCACCCCCCAGGGGTCTATCTCACCCCTCCACTTT. Its translation: CASTPQGSISPLHF.

The chain is built from TRBV20-1 and TRBJ1-2, with a possible D match to TRBD1 (5 bases). V lost 1 base to trimming and J lost 8 bases, with 8 bases between them. The CDR3 totals 11 residues. CDR1 DFQATT and CDR2 SNEGSKA come from the germline V gene (reference sequence). CDR3 bases: TGCAGTGCTAGAGGTCAGGGAGGCTACACCTTC. This sequence encodes CSARGQGGYTF.

J is TRBJ2-5 and V is TRBV25-1; D is perhaps TRBD2 (6 bases). CDR3 length: 14 residues. V lost 2 bases to trimming and J lost 3 bases, with 10 bases between them. Germline CDR1 and CDR2: MGHDK and SYGVNS. The CDR3 DNA reads as TGTGCCAGCAGTGAAGGAGGGTTAGAAGAGACCCAGTACTTC. Encoded protein: CASSEGGLEETQYF.

The rearrangement links TRBV3-1 (or the pseudogene TRBV3-2) to TRBJ2-2; D gene ambiguous. Trimming took off 7 bases at V and 1 base at J, with 4 bases between the two ends. Per germline, CDR1 LGHDT and CDR2 YNNKEL (reference sequence). CDR3 length: 12 residues. In nucleotides, the CDR3 is TGTGCCAGCACCCAGAACACCGGGGAGCTGTTTTTT. Protein: CASTQNTGELFF.

DNA of the CDR3: TGTGCCAGCAGCTCCGGACAGGCGAAATCCTACGAGCAGTACTTC. Translation gives CASSSGQAKSYEQYF. The rearrangement uses TRBV7-2 and TRBJ2-7, with 7 bases identical to TRBD1. Germline V gene data show CDR1 as SGHTA and CDR2 as FQGNSA. This CDR3 is 15 amino acids long. V shed 4 bases and J 1 base; nucleotides not matched to a gene: 7.

The V gene is TRBV6-2 or TRBV6-3, the J gene TRBJ1-4, with TRBD1 matching over 10 bases. The V segment lost 2 bases and the J segment 10 bases; nucleotides outside the gene matches: 19. Germline loops: CDR1 MNHEY, CDR2 SVGEGT. The CDR3 has 19 amino acids. The CDR3 DNA reads as TGTGCCAGCAGTTACACACTACACGGTTCCGGGACAGGGGATGGAAAACTGTTTTTT. Residues: CASSYTLHGSGTGDGKLFF.

The chain couples TRBV6-2 or TRBV6-3 to TRBJ1-3; tentatively, D is TRBD1 (5 bases). The CDR3 extends over 14 amino acids. In germline, CDR1 is MNHEY, CDR2 SVGEGT. With 6 bases removed from V and 0 bases from J, the gap between germline ends came to 9 bases. The CDR3 DNA is TGTGCCAGCAGACCTGGGGGCTCTGGAAACACCATATATTTT. Translation: CASRPGGSGNTIYF.

The genes are TRBV19 and TRBJ1-2, with TRBD1 identical over 7 bases. The CDR3 has 14 residues. Trimming removed 3 bases from V and 0 bases from J; junction bases left unmatched: 1. The germline V gene encodes CDR1 LNHDA and CDR2 SQIVND (reference sequence). CDR3 in amino acids: CASSMGQTNYGYTF. DNA of the CDR3: TGTGCCAGTAGTATGGGACAGACTAACTATGGCTACACCTTC.